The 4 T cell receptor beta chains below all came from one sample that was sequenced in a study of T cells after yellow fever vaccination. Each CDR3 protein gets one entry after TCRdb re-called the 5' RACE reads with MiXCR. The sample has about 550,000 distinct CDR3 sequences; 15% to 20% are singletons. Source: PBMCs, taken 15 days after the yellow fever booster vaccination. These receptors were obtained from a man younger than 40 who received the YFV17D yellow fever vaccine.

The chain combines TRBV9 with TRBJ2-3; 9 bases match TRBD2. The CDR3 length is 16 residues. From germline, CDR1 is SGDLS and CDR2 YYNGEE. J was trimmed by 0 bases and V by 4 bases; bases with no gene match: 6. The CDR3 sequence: CASSPTTSGSTDTQYF. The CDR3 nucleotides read TGTGCCAGCAGCCCCACGACTAGCGGAAGCACAGATACGCAGTATTTT.

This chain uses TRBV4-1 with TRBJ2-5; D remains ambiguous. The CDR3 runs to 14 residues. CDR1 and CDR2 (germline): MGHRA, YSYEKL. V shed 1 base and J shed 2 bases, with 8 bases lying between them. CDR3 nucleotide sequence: TGCGCCAGCAGCCAAGTTGTCAGACAAGAGACCCAGTACTTC. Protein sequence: CASSQVVRQETQYF.

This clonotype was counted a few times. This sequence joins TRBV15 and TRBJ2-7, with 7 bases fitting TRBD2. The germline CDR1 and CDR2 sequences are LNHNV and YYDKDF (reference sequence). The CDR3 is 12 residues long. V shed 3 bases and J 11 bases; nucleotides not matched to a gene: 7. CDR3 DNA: TGTGCCACCAGCAGGCCCGGGAGGATTGAGTACTTC. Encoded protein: CATSRPGRIEYF. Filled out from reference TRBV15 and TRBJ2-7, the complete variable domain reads DAMVIQNPRYQVTQFGKPVTLSCSQTLNHNVMYWYQQKSSQAPKLLFHYYDKDFNNEADTPDNFQSRRPNTSFCFLDIRSPGLGDTAMYLCATSRPGRIEYFGPGTRLTVT.

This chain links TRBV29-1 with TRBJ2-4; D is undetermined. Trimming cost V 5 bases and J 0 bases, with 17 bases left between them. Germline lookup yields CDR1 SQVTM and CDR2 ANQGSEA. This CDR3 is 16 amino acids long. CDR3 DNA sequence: TGCAGCGTTACTACCGGGCCGGTGATAGCCAAAAACATTCAGTACTTC. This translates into CSVTTGPVIAKNIQYF.